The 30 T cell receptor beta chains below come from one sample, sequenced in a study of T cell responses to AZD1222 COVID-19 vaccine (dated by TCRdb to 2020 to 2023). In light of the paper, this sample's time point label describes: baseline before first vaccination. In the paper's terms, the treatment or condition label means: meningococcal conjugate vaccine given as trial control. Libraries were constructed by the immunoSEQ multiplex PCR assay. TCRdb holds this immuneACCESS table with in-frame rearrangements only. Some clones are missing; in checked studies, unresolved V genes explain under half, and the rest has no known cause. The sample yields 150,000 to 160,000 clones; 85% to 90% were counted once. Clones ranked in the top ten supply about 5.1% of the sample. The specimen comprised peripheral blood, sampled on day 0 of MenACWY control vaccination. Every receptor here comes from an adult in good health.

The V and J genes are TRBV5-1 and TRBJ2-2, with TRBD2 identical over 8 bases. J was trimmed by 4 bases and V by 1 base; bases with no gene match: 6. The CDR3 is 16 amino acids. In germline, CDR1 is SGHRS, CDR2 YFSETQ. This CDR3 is CASSLRIAGSTGELFF. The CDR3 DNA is TGCGCCAGCAGCTTGCGGATAGCGGGGAGCACCGGGGAGCTGTTTTTT.

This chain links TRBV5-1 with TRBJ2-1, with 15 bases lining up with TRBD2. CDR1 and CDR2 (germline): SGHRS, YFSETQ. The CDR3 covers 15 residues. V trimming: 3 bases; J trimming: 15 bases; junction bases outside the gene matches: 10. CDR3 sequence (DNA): TGCGCCAGCAGCTCGGGACTAGCGGGGGGCCCCCTCGCGTTCTTC. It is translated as CASSSGLAGGPLAFF.

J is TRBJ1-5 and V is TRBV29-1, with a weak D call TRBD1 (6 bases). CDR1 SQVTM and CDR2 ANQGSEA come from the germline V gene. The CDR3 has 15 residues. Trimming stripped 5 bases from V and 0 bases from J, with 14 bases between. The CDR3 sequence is CSVRIGGDSNQPQHF. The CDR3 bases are TGCAGCGTTCGCATAGGGGGTGATAGCAATCAGCCCCAGCATTTT.

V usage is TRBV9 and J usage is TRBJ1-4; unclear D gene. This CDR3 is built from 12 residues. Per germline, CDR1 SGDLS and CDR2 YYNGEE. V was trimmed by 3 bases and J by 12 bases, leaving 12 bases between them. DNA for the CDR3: TGTGCCAGCAGCGCCCGACGGGAAGAACTGTTTTTT. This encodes CASSARREELFF.

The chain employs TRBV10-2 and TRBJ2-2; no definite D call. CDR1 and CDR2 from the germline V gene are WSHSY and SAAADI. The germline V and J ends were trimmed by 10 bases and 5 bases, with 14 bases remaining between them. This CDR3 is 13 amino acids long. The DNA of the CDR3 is TGCGCCACCCTCGGCCTTTGGACCGGGGAGCTGTTTTTT. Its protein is CATLGLWTGELFF.

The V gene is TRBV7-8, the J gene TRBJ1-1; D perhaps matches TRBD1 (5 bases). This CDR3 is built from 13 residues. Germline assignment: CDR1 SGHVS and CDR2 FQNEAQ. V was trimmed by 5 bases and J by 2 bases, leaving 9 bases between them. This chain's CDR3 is CASSRRDNTEAFF. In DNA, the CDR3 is TGTGCCAGCAGCCGCCGGGACAACACTGAAGCTTTCTTT.

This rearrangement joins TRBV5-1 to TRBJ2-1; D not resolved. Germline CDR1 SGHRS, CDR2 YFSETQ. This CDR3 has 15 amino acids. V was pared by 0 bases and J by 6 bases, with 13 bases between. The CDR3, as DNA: TGCGCCAGCAGCTTGGGGCTGCAGTCCGGCAATGAGCAGTTCTTC. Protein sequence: CASSLGLQSGNEQFF.

CDR3 nucleotide sequence: TGTGCCAGCAGCTTTGAGACAGCCGACACAGATACGCAGTATTTT. It encodes CASSFETADTDTQYF. The J gene is TRBJ2-3, the V gene TRBV5-4, with a weak D call TRBD1 (5 bases). The CDR3 is 15 amino acids. Germline CDR1 is SGHNT and CDR2 is YYREEE (reference sequence). Trimming stripped 2 bases from V and 2 bases from J, with 12 bases between.

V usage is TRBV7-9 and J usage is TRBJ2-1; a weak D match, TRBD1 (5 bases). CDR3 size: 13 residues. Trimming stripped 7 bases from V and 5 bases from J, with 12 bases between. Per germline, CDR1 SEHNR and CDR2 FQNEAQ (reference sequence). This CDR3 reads CASTPRRDNEQFF. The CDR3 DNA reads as TGTGCCAGCACCCCGCGCAGGGACAATGAGCAGTTCTTC.

Written as DNA, the CDR3 is TGTGCCAGCAGCTTGACGGGGGTCGGAGGTAATTCACCCCTCCACTTT. Residues: CASSLTGVGGNSPLHF. This chain links TRBV7-6 with TRBJ1-6, with D perhaps TRBD1 (5 bases). The germline V gene has CDR1 SGHVS and CDR2 FNYEAQ. CDR3 length equals 16 residues. The V and J ends lost 3 bases and 6 bases respectively, with 15 bases between them.

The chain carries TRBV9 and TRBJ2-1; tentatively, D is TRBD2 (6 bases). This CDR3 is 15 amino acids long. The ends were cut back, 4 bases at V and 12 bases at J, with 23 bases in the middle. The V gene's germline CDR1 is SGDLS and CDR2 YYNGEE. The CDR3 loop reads CASSPGMVAERPQFF. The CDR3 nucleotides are TGTGCCAGCAGCCCAGGGATGGTAGCGGAAAGGCCGCAGTTCTTC.

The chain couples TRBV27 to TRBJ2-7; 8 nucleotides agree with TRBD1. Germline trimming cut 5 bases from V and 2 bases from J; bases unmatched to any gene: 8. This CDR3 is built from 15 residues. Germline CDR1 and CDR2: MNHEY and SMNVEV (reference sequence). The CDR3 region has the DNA TGTGCCAGCAGTCTCGGGACAGGCGCGACCTACGAGCAGTACTTC. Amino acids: CASSLGTGATYEQYF.

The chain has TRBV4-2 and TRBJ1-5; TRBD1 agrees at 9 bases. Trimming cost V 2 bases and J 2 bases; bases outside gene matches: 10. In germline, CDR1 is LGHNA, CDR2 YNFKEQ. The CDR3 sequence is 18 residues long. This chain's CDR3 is CASSQPGQGIRGNQPQHF. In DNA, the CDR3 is TGTGCCAGCAGCCAACCGGGACAGGGAATCCGGGGCAATCAGCCCCAGCATTTT.

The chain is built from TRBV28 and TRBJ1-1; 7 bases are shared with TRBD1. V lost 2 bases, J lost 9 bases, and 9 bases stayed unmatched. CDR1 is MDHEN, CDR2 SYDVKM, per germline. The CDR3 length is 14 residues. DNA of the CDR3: TGTGCCAGCAGTTTAAGTGACAGGGCAACTAAAGCTTTCTTT. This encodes CASSLSDRATKAFF.

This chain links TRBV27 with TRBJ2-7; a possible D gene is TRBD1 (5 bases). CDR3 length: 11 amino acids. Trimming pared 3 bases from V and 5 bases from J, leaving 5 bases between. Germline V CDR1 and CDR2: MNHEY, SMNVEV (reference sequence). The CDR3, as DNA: TGTGCCAGCAGTTTGGGGCACGAGCAGTACTTC. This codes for CASSLGHEQYF.

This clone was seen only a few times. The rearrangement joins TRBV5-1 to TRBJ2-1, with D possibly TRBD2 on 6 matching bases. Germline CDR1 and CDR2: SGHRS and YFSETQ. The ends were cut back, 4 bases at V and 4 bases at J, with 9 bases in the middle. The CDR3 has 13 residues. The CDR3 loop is CASSPGSYNEQFF. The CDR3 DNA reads TGCGCCAGCAGCCCCGGGAGTTACAATGAGCAGTTCTTC.

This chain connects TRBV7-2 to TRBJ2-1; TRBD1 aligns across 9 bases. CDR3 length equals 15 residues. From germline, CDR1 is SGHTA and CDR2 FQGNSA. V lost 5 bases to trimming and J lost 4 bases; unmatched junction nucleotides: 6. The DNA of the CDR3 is TGTGCCAGCAGCCGTGCCGGGACAGGGTACAATGAGCAGTTCTTC. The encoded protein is CASSRAGTGYNEQFF. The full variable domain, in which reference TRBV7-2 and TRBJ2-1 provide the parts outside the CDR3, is GAGVSQSPSNKVTEKGKDVELRCDPISGHTALYWYRQSLGQGLEFLIYFQGNSAPDKSGLPSDRFSAERTGGSVSTLTIQRTQQEDSAVYLCASSRAGTGYNEQFFGPGTRLTVL.

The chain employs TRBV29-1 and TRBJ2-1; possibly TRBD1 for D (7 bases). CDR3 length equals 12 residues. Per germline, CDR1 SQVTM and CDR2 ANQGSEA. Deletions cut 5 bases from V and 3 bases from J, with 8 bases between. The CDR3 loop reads CSVQGGYNEQFF. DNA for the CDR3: TGCAGCGTTCAGGGGGGCTACAATGAGCAGTTCTTC.

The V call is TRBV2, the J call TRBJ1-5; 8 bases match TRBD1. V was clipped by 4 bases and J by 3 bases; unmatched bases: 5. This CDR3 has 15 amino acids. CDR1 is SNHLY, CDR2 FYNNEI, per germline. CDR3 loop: CASSGQGAANQPQHF. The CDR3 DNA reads TGTGCCAGCAGTGGTCAGGGGGCGGCCAATCAGCCCCAGCATTTT. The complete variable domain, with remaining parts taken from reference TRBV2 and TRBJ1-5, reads EPEVTQTPSHQVTQMGQEVILRCVPISNHLYFYWYRQILGQKVEFLVSFYNNEISEKSEIFDDQFSVERPDGSNFTLKIRSTKLEDSAMYFCASSGQGAANQPQHFGDGTRLSIL.

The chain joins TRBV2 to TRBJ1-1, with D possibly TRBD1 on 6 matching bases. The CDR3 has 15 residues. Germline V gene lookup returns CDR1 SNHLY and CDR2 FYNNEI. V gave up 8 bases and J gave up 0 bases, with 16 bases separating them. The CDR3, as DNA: TGTGCCAGCCAAGCGAGGACAGCCGTGAACACTGAAGCTTTCTTT. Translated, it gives CASQARTAVNTEAFF.

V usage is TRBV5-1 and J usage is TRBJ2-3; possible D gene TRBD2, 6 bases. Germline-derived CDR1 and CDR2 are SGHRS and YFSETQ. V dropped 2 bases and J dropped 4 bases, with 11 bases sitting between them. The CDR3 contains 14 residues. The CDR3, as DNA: TGCGCCAGCAGCTTAAACGGCGGGGCAGATACGCAGTATTTT. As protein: CASSLNGGADTQYF.

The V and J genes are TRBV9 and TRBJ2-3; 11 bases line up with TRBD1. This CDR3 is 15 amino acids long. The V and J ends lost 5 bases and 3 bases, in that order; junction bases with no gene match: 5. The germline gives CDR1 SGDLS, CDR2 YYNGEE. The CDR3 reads CASRRGQGATDTQYF. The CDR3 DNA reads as TGTGCCAGCAGAAGAGGACAGGGGGCGACAGATACGCAGTATTTT.

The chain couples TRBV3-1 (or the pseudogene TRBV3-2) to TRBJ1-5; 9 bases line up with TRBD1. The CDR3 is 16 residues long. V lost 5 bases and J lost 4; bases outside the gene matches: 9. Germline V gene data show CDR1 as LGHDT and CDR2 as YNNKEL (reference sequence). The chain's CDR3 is CASSLKGGQGNQPQHF. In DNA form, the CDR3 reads TGTGCCAGCAGCTTAAAGGGAGGACAGGGGAATCAGCCCCAGCATTTT.

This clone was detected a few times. The CDR3: CASSQLQNSPLHF. The CDR3 region has the DNA TGTGCCAGCAGCCAACTCCAAAATTCACCCCTCCACTTT. This sequence joins TRBV3-1 (or the pseudogene TRBV3-2) and TRBJ1-6; D unresolved. This CDR3 is 13 amino acids long. The V end was cut by 2 bases, the J end by 7 bases, with 6 bases between. Germline V lookup: CDR1 LGHDT, CDR2 YNNKEL (reference sequence).

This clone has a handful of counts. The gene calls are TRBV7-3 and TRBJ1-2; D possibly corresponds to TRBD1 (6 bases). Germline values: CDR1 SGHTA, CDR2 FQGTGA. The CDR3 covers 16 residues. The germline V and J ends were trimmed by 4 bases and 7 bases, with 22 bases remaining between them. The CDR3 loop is CASSSTPGRGLGGYTF. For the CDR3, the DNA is TGTGCCAGCAGCTCCACCCCCGGCAGGGGTCTGGGTGGCTACACCTTC.

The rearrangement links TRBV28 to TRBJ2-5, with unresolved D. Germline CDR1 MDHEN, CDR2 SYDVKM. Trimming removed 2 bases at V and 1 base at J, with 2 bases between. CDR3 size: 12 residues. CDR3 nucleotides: TGTGCCAGCAGTTTAATCCAAGAGACCCAGTACTTC. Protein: CASSLIQETQYF.

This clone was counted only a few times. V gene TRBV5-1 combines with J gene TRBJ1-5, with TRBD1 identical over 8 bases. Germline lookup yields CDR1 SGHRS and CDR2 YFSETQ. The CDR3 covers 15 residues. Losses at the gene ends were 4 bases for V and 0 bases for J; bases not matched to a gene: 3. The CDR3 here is CASSPDRASNQPQHF. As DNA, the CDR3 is TGCGCCAGCAGCCCGGACAGGGCTAGCAATCAGCCCCAGCATTTT.

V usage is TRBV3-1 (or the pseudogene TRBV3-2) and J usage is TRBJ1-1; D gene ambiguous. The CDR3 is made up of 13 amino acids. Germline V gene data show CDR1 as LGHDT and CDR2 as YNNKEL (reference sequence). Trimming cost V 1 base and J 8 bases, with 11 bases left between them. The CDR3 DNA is TGTGCCAGCAGCCAAGCCCCATCTGTAGAAGCTTTCTTT. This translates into CASSQAPSVEAFF.

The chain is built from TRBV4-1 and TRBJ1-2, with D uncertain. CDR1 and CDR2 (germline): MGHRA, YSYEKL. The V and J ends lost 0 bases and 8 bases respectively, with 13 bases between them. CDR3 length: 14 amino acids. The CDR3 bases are TGCGCCAGCAGCCAAGAGGGTAGGCCCCGGGGCTACACCTTC. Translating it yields CASSQEGRPRGYTF.

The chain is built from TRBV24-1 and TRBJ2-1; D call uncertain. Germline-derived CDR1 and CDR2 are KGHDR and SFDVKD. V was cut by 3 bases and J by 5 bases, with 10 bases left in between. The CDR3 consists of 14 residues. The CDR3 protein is CATSDMSLNNEQFF. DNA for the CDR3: TGTGCCACCAGTGATATGTCTCTTAACAATGAGCAGTTCTTC.